The 31 T cell receptor beta chains listed next were all sequenced from one sample in a study of cytomegalovirus exposure and HLA in healthy donors. Primers included in the PCR were 60 Vbeta and 13 Jbeta primers. Measured with immunoSEQ multiplex PCR; TCRdb has only the in-frame clones, and not every one. The sample includes some 150,000 clones, approximately 81% seen only once; the top ten take roughly 2.4%. The material sequenced was PBMCs. Receptors were obtained from a woman between 18 and 29 years old in good health and CMV-seronegative.

For the CDR3, the DNA is TGTGCCAGCAGCGACCCCAGGGGGCCAGGAGAGACCCAGTACTTC. It is translated as CASSDPRGPGETQYF. The chain links TRBV11-2 to TRBJ2-5; 8 nucleotides agree with TRBD1. The CDR3 covers 15 residues. Per germline, CDR1 SGHAT and CDR2 FQNNGV. J was trimmed by 4 bases and V by 5 bases; bases with no gene match: 9.

J is TRBJ2-5 and V is TRBV7-9, with 10 nucleotides matching TRBD1. This CDR3 region has 14 residues. Germline CDR1 and CDR2: SEHNR and FQNEAQ (reference sequence). Trimming cost V 4 bases and J 7 bases; bases outside gene matches: 6. CDR3 in amino acids: CASSWGQGSGTQYF. The CDR3 bases are TGTGCCAGCAGCTGGGGACAGGGGTCAGGGACCCAGTACTTC.

The V and J genes are TRBV19 and TRBJ2-1; D gene uncertain. Trimming removed 7 bases at V and 2 bases at J, with 9 bases between. In germline, CDR1 is LNHDA, CDR2 SQIVND (reference sequence). CDR3 length: 13 residues. The CDR3 DNA follows: TGTGCCAGTACCCTTAGTGCCTACAATGAGCAGTTCTTC. It codes for CASTLSAYNEQFF.

Remarks on this clone: One end of the junction does not line up with germline, which may come from a read error. The chain joins TRBV7-6 to TRBJ2-2; 9 nucleotides agree with TRBD2. Germline assignment: CDR1 SGHVS and CDR2 FNYEAQ. The CDR3 has 17 amino acids. CDR3 sequence: CASTLTQERGATGELFF. DNA for the CDR3: TGTGCCAGCACCTTAACCCAAGAGCGGGGGGCTACCGGGGAGCTGTTTTTT.

The rearrangement links TRBV6-6 to TRBJ1-5; D unresolved. Per germline, CDR1 MNHNY and CDR2 SVGAGI (reference sequence). This CDR3 region has 13 residues. With 0 bases removed from V and 7 bases from J, the gap between germline ends came to 7 bases. The CDR3 bases are TGTGCCAGCAGTTACTCCGCGGGCCAGCCCCAGCATTTT. It translates to CASSYSAGQPQHF.

CDR3 bases: TGTGCCAGCAGCTCAATAGTAAGCGGGAGGGCCTACGAGCAGTACTTC. It translates to CASSSIVSGRAYEQYF. This rearrangement joins TRBV11-2 to TRBJ2-7; 10 nucleotides match TRBD2. V trimming: 4 bases; J trimming: 2 bases; junction bases outside the gene matches: 8. The CDR3 runs to 16 residues. Looked up from germline, CDR1 is SGHAT and CDR2 is FQNNGV.

The rearrangement links TRBV7-3 to TRBJ2-1, with 13 bases matching TRBD2. The CDR3 runs to 15 residues. CDR1 and CDR2 (germline): SGHTA, FQGTGA. The J segment lost 5 bases and the V segment lost 5 bases, leaving 3 bases of the junction unmatched. The CDR3: CASSVGLAGHNEQFF. The CDR3, as DNA: TGTGCCAGCAGCGTGGGACTAGCGGGGCACAATGAGCAGTTCTTC.

The gene calls are TRBV28 and TRBJ1-4; 7 positions agree with TRBD1. The length of the CDR3 is 14 residues. The J segment lost 7 bases and the V segment lost 11 bases, leaving 13 bases of the junction unmatched. Germline V gene sequence: CDR1 MDHEN, CDR2 SYDVKM. Written as DNA, the CDR3 is TGTGCCTCCACCTCCGGGACAGCTCTTGAAAAACTGTTTTTT. Its translation: CASTSGTALEKLFF.

This chain uses TRBV6-5 with TRBJ2-7; D is unclear. This CDR3 contains 13 residues. V was shortened by 5 bases and J by 3 bases, with 11 bases between the two germline ends. Germline CDR1 MNHEY, CDR2 SVGAGI. Written as DNA, the CDR3 is TGTGCCAGCAGTGGGCACTTGAACTACGAGCAGTACTTC. Translation gives CASSGHLNYEQYF.

This clone turned up a few times. The rearrangement joins TRBV27 to TRBJ1-2, with D possibly being TRBD1 (5 bases). Germline-derived CDR1 and CDR2 are MNHEY and SMNVEV (reference sequence). V was clipped by 10 bases and J by 5 bases, with 11 bases between them. This CDR3 has 11 residues. CDR3 sequence reads: CATRQKYGYTF. DNA for the CDR3: TGTGCCACCCGACAGAAATATGGCTACACCTTC.

This clone was picked up one time. This chain uses TRBV5-1 with TRBJ2-5; 9 bases agree with TRBD2. The CDR3 consists of 15 residues. Trimming removed 4 bases from V and 2 bases from J; junction bases left unmatched: 6. CDR1 is SGHRS, CDR2 YFSETQ, per germline. For the CDR3, the DNA is TGCGCCAGCAGCCACACAAGCGGGGGGCAAGAGACCCAGTACTTC. It yields the protein CASSHTSGGQETQYF. Full variable domain (remainder filled in from reference TRBV5-1 and TRBJ2-5): KAGVTQTPRYLIKTRGQQVTLSCSPISGHRSVSWYQQTPGQGLQFLFEYFSETQRNKGNFPGRFSGRQFSNSRSEMNVSTLELGDSALYLCASSHTSGGQETQYFGPGTRLLVL.

This clone has more than one count but fewer than ten. The junction shows a germline mismatch at one end, possibly a read error. CDR3 residues: CSSSYTTDEQFF. DNA of the CDR3: TGTTCCAGCAGCTATACGACTGATGAGCAGTTCTTC. The rearrangement links TRBV7-9 to TRBJ2-1; D gene unclear. The CDR3 contains 12 residues. Germline CDR1 is SEHNR and CDR2 is FQNEAQ (reference sequence).

The chain is built from TRBV2 and TRBJ2-7; TRBD2 matches 16 bases. The ends lost 5 bases at V and 0 bases at J; junction bases unmatched: 13. CDR1 is SNHLY, CDR2 FYNNEI, per germline. The CDR3 spans 20 residues. CDR3 loop: CASSPLWGLAGGRSSYEQYF. The CDR3 region has the DNA TGTGCCAGCAGTCCCCTTTGGGGACTAGCGGGGGGGCGAAGCTCCTACGAGCAGTACTTC.

In this sample, this clone turned up once. The chain combines TRBV10-3 with TRBJ2-1; TRBD1 might be the D (5 bases). The CDR3 is 17 residues long. Germline CDR1 is ENHRY and CDR2 is SYGVKD. V gave up 4 bases and J gave up 6 bases, with 22 bases separating them. The CDR3 sequence: CAISGPRDRPRANEQFF. CDR3 bases: TGTGCCATCAGTGGGCCGCGAGACAGACCCAGGGCCAATGAGCAGTTCTTC.

V is TRBV14 and J is TRBJ2-3, with D tentatively TRBD1 (5 bases). The CDR3 has 12 amino acids. Per germline, CDR1 SGHDN and CDR2 FVKESK. Between the trimmed V and J ends, which lost 10 bases and 7 bases, there was a span of 15 bases. The CDR3 region is CATGRVPYTQYF. CDR3 bases: TGTGCCACGGGCAGGGTTCCCTATACGCAGTATTTT.

There are a few counts of this clone. The rearrangement joins TRBV6-6 to TRBJ2-2; D perhaps matches TRBD2 (5 bases). The CDR3 has 12 amino acids. CDR1 and CDR2 (germline): MNHNY, SVGAGI (reference sequence). V lost 10 bases to trimming and J lost 8 bases, with 14 bases between them. The CDR3 DNA follows: TGTGCCAACTCGGCGGGCGGAGGGGAGCTGTTTTTT. Protein: CANSAGGGELFF.

This clone appeared once. The chain recombines TRBV6-4 with TRBJ1-6; 10 positions agree with TRBD1. CDR1 MRHNA and CDR2 SNTAGT come from the germline V gene. The CDR3 is 17 amino acids. V lost 3 bases and J lost 7; bases outside the gene matches: 9. CDR3 residues: CASSEGTGVRGNSPLHF. The CDR3 nucleotides read TGTGCCAGCAGTGAAGGGACAGGGGTCCGTGGCAATTCACCCCTCCACTTT.

The chain recombines TRBV6-5 with TRBJ2-2, with a possible D match to TRBD2 (6 bases). In germline, CDR1 is MNHEY, CDR2 SVGAGI. The CDR3 runs to 16 residues. Trimming left V 1 base short and J 3 bases short, with 12 bases between. CDR3 region: CASSYFGGGDTGELFF. In DNA form, the CDR3 reads TGTGCCAGCAGTTACTTCGGCGGAGGGGACACCGGGGAGCTGTTTTTT.

This chain joins TRBV7-2 and TRBJ1-6; possible D gene TRBD1, 5 bases. Germline CDR1 SGHTA, CDR2 FQGNSA. The V and J ends lost 1 base and 13 bases respectively, with 11 bases between them. The CDR3 contains 13 residues. The CDR3 reads CASSLDFGGPLHF. As DNA, the CDR3 is TGTGCCAGCAGCTTAGACTTCGGGGGGCCCCTCCACTTT.

This clone showed up many times. V usage is TRBV7-3 and J usage is TRBJ2-3, with TRBD1 identical over 9 bases. The germline CDR1 and CDR2 sequences are SGHTA and FQGTGA. V lost 4 bases, J lost 5 bases, and 10 bases stayed unmatched. There are 16 residues in the CDR3. The CDR3 DNA reads TGTGCCAGCAGCTCCTCCACAGGGGGCATGGGAGATACGCAGTATTTT. Amino acid sequence: CASSSSTGGMGDTQYF.

This chain links TRBV11-3 with TRBJ1-6; the D gene is possibly TRBD1 (6 bases). The CDR3 loop spans 14 amino acids. The ends were cut back, 4 bases at V and 7 bases at J, with 11 bases in the middle. Looked up from germline, CDR1 is SGHNT and CDR2 is YENEEA. CDR3 protein: CASSSTGKNSPLHF. DNA of the CDR3: TGTGCCAGCAGCTCCACAGGGAAAAATTCACCCCTCCACTTT.

This sequence joins TRBV7-3 and TRBJ2-1; the match to TRBD2 covers 8 bases. Germline lookup yields CDR1 SGHTA and CDR2 FQGTGA. This CDR3 region has 16 residues. After removal of 5 bases from V and 0 bases from J, the junction contained 6 bases not matched to a gene. CDR3 in DNA: TGTGCCAGCAGCCTCCTGAGCGGGAGCTCCTACAATGAGCAGTTCTTC. Amino acids: CASSLLSGSSYNEQFF.

The rearrangement links TRBV25-1 to TRBJ1-4; TRBD1 agrees at 8 bases. J gave up 5 bases and V 3 bases, and 5 bases lay outside the gene matches. The V gene's germline CDR1 is MGHDK and CDR2 SYGVNS. The CDR3 loop spans 15 amino acids. CDR3: CASSDPGTGNEKLFF. Written as DNA, the CDR3 is TGTGCCAGCAGTGACCCCGGGACAGGCAATGAAAAACTGTTTTTT.

The J gene is TRBJ1-2, the V gene TRBV6-1; the D gene is possibly TRBD1 (6 bases). The CDR3 contains 14 residues. Germline CDR1 MNHNS, CDR2 SASEGT. Trimming took off 6 bases at V and 4 bases at J, with 15 bases between the two ends. The CDR3 here is CASSRGERGYGYTF. The CDR3 DNA follows: TGTGCCAGCAGCAGGGGAGAGCGGGGCTATGGCTACACCTTC.

The rearrangement joins TRBV11-2 to TRBJ2-7; D remains unclear. CDR3 size: 11 residues. With 4 bases removed from V and 3 bases from J, the gap between germline ends came to 4 bases. The germline gives CDR1 SGHAT, CDR2 FQNNGV. CDR3 in amino acids: CASSSYYEQYF. CDR3 DNA sequence: TGTGCCAGCAGCTCCTACTACGAGCAGTACTTC.

The rearrangement links TRBV27 to TRBJ2-2, with TRBD2 matching 11 bases. V shed 1 base, J shed 4 bases, and the junction held 2 bases outside the gene matches. CDR1 is MNHEY, CDR2 SMNVEV, per germline (reference sequence). This CDR3 spans 16 amino acids. The CDR3 region has the DNA TGTGCCAGCAGTTTATTACTAGCGGGAGTCACCGGGGAGCTGTTTTTT. Its protein is CASSLLLAGVTGELFF.

This chain joins TRBV4-1 and TRBJ1-3; the match to TRBD1 covers 7 bases. Germline lookup yields CDR1 MGHRA and CDR2 YSYEKL. The CDR3 totals 18 residues. V dropped 0 bases and J dropped 1; count of bases not matched to a gene: 9. The CDR3 here is CASSQDKEGASSGNTIYF. CDR3 sequence (DNA): TGCGCCAGCAGCCAAGATAAGGAGGGGGCTTCTTCTGGAAACACCATATATTTT.

In this sample, this clone turned up once. V gene TRBV7-8 combines with J gene TRBJ2-1; TRBD1 agrees at 10 bases. V lost 4 bases, J lost 5 bases, and 8 bases stayed unmatched. CDR1 is SGHVS and CDR2 is FQNEAQ in the germline V gene. The CDR3 has 16 amino acids. CDR3 sequence (DNA): TGTGCCAGCAGCTGGGACCGGGACAGGGGTGACAATGAGCAGTTCTTC. This translates into CASSWDRDRGDNEQFF.

This clone was detected only once. V gene TRBV6-5 combines with J gene TRBJ2-1, with 13 positions matching TRBD2. The V gene end was trimmed by 4 bases and the J gene end by 6 bases; junction bases not matched to a gene: 3. The germline V gene encodes CDR1 MNHEY and CDR2 SVGAGI. The CDR3 has 15 amino acids. CDR3 loop: CASSWGLAGSNEQFF. The CDR3, as DNA: TGTGCCAGCAGTTGGGGACTAGCGGGAAGCAATGAGCAGTTCTTC.

The chain combines TRBV10-3 with TRBJ2-7, with D perhaps matching TRBD2 (6 bases). Germline values: CDR1 ENHRY, CDR2 SYGVKD. With 6 bases removed from V and 6 bases from J, the gap between germline ends came to 21 bases. The CDR3 runs to 15 residues. CDR3 in amino acids: CAIRQERLVGGEQYF. In DNA form, the CDR3 reads TGTGCCATCAGGCAAGAGAGACTAGTTGGGGGCGAGCAGTACTTC.

The chain carries TRBV4-3 and TRBJ2-1; 10 nucleotides agree with TRBD2. The CDR3 is 18 amino acids. Germline-derived CDR1 and CDR2 are LGHNA and YSLEER. The V segment lost 3 bases and the J segment 3 bases; nucleotides outside the gene matches: 11. CDR3 DNA: TGCGCCAGCAGCCAGTCCCTCCCCGGGACTAGCGTCTACAATGAGCAGTTCTTC. This sequence encodes CASSQSLPGTSVYNEQFF.